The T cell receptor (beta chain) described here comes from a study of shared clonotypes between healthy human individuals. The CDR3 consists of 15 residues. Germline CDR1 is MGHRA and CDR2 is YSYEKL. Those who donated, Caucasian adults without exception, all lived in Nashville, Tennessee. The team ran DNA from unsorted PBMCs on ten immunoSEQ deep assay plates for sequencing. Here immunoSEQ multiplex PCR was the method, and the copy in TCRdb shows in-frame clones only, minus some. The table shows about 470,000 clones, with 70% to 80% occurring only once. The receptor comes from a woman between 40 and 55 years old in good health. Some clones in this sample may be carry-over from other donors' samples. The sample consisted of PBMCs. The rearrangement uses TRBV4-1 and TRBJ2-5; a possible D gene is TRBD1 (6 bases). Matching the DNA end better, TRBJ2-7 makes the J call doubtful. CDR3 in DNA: TGCGCCAGCAGCCACACTGTAGGGACAAGCTACGAGCAGTACTTC. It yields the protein CASSHTVGTSYEQYF.